This entry concerns a single TCR beta chain. Its antigen is as yet unknown. These data come from a study of cytotoxic CD8 clonotypes in ibrutinib-treated CLL. Study details: Investigators reported some 25 partial and 2 complete responses; after median about 70 months, approximately 15 patients remained remitted and 12 progressed. Patients gave response samples after a median about eleven months of treatment, range 6 to 36.

Targeted sequencing depth ranged from 1 in 200,000 to 1 in 1 million T cells. Data came from immunoSEQ multiplex PCR; TCRdb stores just in-frame clones and leaves some out. The sample yields approximately 100,000 clones, about 78% seen once. Trimming removed 2 bases at V and 2 bases at J, with 4 bases between. Germline CDR1 WSHSY, CDR2 SAAADI. CDR3 length: 13 residues. The study, taken as a whole, reports: Treatment left the uncommon public clonotypes either contracted or stable in frequency.

V gene TRBV10-2 combines with J gene TRBJ1-3; D is uncertain. This specimen was PBMCs, taken after 12 months of ibrutinib treatment. The receptor was isolated from a human donor with chronic lymphocytic leukemia. This CDR3 is CASSENAGNTIYF. In DNA form, the CDR3 reads TGCGCCAGCAGTGAGAACGCTGGAAACACCATATATTTT.